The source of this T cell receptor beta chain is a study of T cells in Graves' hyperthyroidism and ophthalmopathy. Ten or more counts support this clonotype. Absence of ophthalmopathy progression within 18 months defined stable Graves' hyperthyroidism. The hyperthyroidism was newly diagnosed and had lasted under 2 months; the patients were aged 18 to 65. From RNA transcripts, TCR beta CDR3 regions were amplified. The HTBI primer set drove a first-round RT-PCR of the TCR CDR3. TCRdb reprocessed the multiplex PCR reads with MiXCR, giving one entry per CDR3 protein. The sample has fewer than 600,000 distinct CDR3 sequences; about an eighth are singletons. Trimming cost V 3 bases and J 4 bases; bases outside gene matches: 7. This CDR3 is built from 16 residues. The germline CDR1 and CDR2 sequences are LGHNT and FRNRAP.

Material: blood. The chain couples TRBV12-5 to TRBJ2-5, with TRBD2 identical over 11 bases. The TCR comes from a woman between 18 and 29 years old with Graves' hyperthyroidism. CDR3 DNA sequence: TGTGCTAGTGGTTTTGGTAGCGGGAGGGGCGGAGAGACCCAGTACTTC. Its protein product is CASGFGSGRGGETQYF.